The clone carrying this T cell receptor (beta chain) has more than one count but fewer than ten. The method was immunoSEQ multiplex PCR; TCRdb's version includes in-frame clones alone and lacks a portion of them. This table holds tens of thousands of clones, roughly 90% found once. The CDR3 covers 15 residues. Trimming removed 0 bases at V and 9 bases at J, with 17 bases between. Germline V gene sequence: CDR1 LGHDT, CDR2 YNNKEL (reference sequence). The entry originates in a study of blood T cell repertoires in COVID-19. Study in general: Sample material is recorded as cDNA or gDNA derived from T cells, B-cell-depleted T cells, or PBMCs.

The gene calls are TRBV3-1 (or the pseudogene TRBV3-2) and TRBJ1-2; D is unresolved. The source material was peripheral blood. The clonotype comes from a man aged 55 to 70 with active COVID-19. CDR3 in DNA: TGTGCCAGCAGCCAAGATTTTGGCGGGCGGAGGAGCTACACCTTC. Protein product: CASSQDFGGRRSYTF.